The clone carrying this T cell receptor beta chain was detected many times. Its antigen is currently unknown. These data are taken from a study of molecular identifiers for immune sequencing clone quantification. Germline assignment: CDR1 DFQATT and CDR2 SNEGSKA (reference sequence). V lost 4 bases and J lost 2, with 11 bases in between. There are 13 residues in the CDR3. Each CDR3 protein gets one entry after TCRdb re-called the PCR reads with MiXCR. The sample contains approximately 63,000 distinct CDR3 sequences, 15% to 20% of which appear only once. General study results and limits: Jurkat TCR RNA from one cell was spiked into more than 800,000 naive cells, and it was reportedly detectable there.

This clonotype originated in a human donor in good health. Some libraries in this study had Jurkat cell RNA spiked in. This rearrangement joins TRBV20-1 to TRBJ1-1; tentatively, D is TRBD1 (5 bases). Material: naive CD8+ T cells from blood, with Jurkat cell RNA spiked in. Subset here: FACS-sorted CD8+CD4-CCR7+CD45RA+ naive T cells. The DNA for the CDR3 is TGCAGTGCTACAGACAGAATTAACACTGAAGCTTTCTTT. This codes for CSATDRINTEAFF.